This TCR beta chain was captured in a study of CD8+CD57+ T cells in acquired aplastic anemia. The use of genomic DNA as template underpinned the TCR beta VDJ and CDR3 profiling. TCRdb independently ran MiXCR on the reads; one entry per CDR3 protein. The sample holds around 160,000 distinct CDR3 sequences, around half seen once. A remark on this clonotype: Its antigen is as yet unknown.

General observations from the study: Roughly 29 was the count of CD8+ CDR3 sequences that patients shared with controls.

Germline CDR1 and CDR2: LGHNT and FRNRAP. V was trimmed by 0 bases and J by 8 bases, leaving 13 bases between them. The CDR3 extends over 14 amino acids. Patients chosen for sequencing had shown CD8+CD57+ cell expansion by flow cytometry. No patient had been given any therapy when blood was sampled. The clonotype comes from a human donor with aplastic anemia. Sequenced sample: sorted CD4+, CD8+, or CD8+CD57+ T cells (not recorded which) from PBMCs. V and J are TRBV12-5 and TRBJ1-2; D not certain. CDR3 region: CASGLVNQAGGYTF. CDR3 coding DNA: TGTGCTAGTGGTTTGGTTAACCAGGCAGGAGGCTACACCTTC.